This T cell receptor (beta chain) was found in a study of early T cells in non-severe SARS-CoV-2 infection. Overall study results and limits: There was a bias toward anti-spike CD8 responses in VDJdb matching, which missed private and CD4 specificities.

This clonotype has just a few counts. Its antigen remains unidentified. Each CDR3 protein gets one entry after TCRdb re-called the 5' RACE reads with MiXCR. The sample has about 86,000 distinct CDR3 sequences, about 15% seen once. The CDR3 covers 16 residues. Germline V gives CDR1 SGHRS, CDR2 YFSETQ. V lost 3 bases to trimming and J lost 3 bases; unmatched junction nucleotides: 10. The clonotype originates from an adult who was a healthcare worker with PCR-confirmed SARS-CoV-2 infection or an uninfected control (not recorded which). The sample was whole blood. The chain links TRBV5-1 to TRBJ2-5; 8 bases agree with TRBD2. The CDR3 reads CASSSNAGGKEETQYF. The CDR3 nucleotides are TGCGCCAGCAGCTCTAACGCGGGAGGAAAGGAAGAGACCCAGTACTTC.